A selection of T cell receptor beta chains follows, all from one sample in a study of regulatory T cells in long-lasting Graves disease. TCRdb used MiXCR to reprocess the multiplex PCR reads, holding one entry per CDR3 protein. The sample consists of 300,000 to 500,000 distinct CDR3 sequences, under 25% of them appearing once. Sample: peripheral blood mononuclear cells (PBMCs), taken when the disease was refractory, from a patient treated with antithyroid drugs. The receptors here all came from a female donor with Graves disease. Each CDR3 is given with its conserved first and last residue. D genes are given only for firm matches. Only part of the rows carry a size: once, few, many, or a class if the clone is expanded.

V gene	clone size	J gene	D gene	CDR3 DNA	CDR3 protein
TRBV20-1	.	TRBJ2-7	.	TGCAGTGGACGGGGGGCCGGGTACGAGCAGTACTTC	CSGRGAGYEQYF
TRBV7-9	many	TRBJ2-2	.	TGTGCCAGCAGCTTGGCCTCGCCTATAAACACCGGGGAGCTGTTTTTT	CASSLASPINTGELFF
TRBV30	.	TRBJ1-1	.	TGTGCCTGGAGATTCGGCAGGGGTACAGCTGAAGCTTTCTTT	CAWRFGRGTAEAFF
TRBV7-2	many	TRBJ2-7	.	TGTGCCAGCAGCACACCGGGACGGTCCTACGAGCAGTACTTC	CASSTPGRSYEQYF
TRBV24-1	many	TRBJ2-7	.	TGTGCCACCAGTGACTCCTTAAAGCCCTACGAGCAGTACTTC	CATSDSLKPYEQYF
TRBV19	.	TRBJ1-1	.	TGTGCCAGTAGTGGAGGAACAGGGTTCAACACTGAAGCTTTCTTT	CASSGGTGFNTEAFF
TRBV15	.	TRBJ1-1	.	TGTGCCACCAGCAGAGGGGGTTTACGGGGGACTGAAGCTTTCTTT	CATSRGGLRGTEAFF
TRBV5-4	few	TRBJ2-4	.	TGTGCCAGCAGCTCGGCCCTGGGAGACATTCAGTACTTC	CASSSALGDIQYF
TRBV7-9	.	TRBJ1-1	.	TGTGCCAGCAGCACAAGGGAGAACACTGAAGCTTTCTTT	CASSTRENTEAFF
TRBV2	many	TRBJ2-7	TRBD2	TGTGCCAGCAAACTAGCGGGAGCTGGCGAGCAGTACTTC	CASKLAGAGEQYF
TRBV10-2	.	TRBJ1-1	TRBD1	TGCGCCAGCAGCGATACAGGGGTCACTGAAGCTTTCTTT	CASSDTGVTEAFF
TRBV29-1	.	TRBJ1-2	.	TGCAGCGTCCAGACACTTAACTATGGCTACACCTTC	CSVQTLNYGYTF
TRBV7-9	.	TRBJ2-5	.	TGTGCCAGCAGCTTAGATGACAGGCAAGAGACCCAGTACTTC	CASSLDDRQETQYF
TRBV5-6	.	TRBJ2-2	.	TGTGCCAGCAGCCCCGGGCGGGGAAACACCGGGGAGCTGTTTTTT	CASSPGRGNTGELFF
TRBV6-1	few	TRBJ1-5	.	TGTGCCAGCAGTGCCGGGACATCAGGCAATCAGCCCCAGCATTTT	CASSAGTSGNQPQHF
TRBV2	many	TRBJ1-6	.	TGTGCCAGCAGTAACGGCTATAATTCACCCCTCCACTTT	CASSNGYNSPLHF
TRBV12-3/TRBV12-4	many	TRBJ2-7	.	TGTGCCAGCAGTTTAAACGGAGCCTACGAGCAGTACTTC	CASSLNGAYEQYF
TRBV4-1	many	TRBJ2-7	.	TGCGCCAGCAGCCAAACAGGGTACGAGCAGTACTTC	CASSQTGYEQYF
TRBV2	few	TRBJ1-2	TRBD1	TGTGCCAGCAGTGAACAGGGGGGGATATGGTATGGCTACACCTTC	CASSEQGGIWYGYTF
TRBV24-1	.	TRBJ1-1	TRBD1	TGTGCCACCAGTGACCGGACAGGGAGCACTGAAGCTTTCTTT	CATSDRTGSTEAFF
TRBV7-3	.	TRBJ2-7	TRBD1	TGTGCCAGCAGCCCAACTGGACAGGGGTTCTACGAGCAGTACTTC	CASSPTGQGFYEQYF
TRBV7-2	many	TRBJ2-5	.	TGTGCCAGCAGCTATTCCAGGGGAGGGGAGACCCAGTACTTC	CASSYSRGGETQYF
TRBV30	few	TRBJ1-2	TRBD1	TGTGCCTGGACTAGACAGGGCCAAGCTAACTATGGCTACACCTTC	CAWTRQGQANYGYTF
TRBV7-2	few	TRBJ2-7	.	TGTGCCAGCAGCTCAGGGATTCGCTCCTACGAGCAGTACTTC	CASSSGIRSYEQYF
TRBV20-1	many	TRBJ1-2	.	TGCAGTGCTAGAGGTTCAGCCGTGAACCCAGACTATGGCTACACCTTC	CSARGSAVNPDYGYTF
TRBV6-1	.	TRBJ2-6	TRBD1	TGTGCCAGCAGAAAAAGGACAGGGGGCCCCGGTGGGGCCAACGTCCTGACTTTC	CASRKRTGGPGGANVLTF
TRBV7-9	.	TRBJ2-5	.	TGTGCCAGCAGCTTAGTGGACGGCACGGAGACCCAGTACTTC	CASSLVDGTETQYF
TRBV10-3	.	TRBJ2-7	TRBD2	TGTGCCATCAGTGAGGCCCTAGCGGGAGCCGAGCAGTACTTC	CAISEALAGAEQYF
TRBV7-3	few	TRBJ2-2	TRBD1	TGTGCCAGCAGCCCCGACAGGGCGGTCACCGGGGAGCTGTTTTTT	CASSPDRAVTGELFF
TRBV27	.	TRBJ1-1	.	TGTGCCAGCAGTTCGACTTTAACAGGGCTTGTAGCTTTCTTT	CASSSTLTGLVAFF
TRBV5-6	once	TRBJ2-3	.	TGTGCCAGCAGCTTAGAAAGGGACTCGTGCACAGATACGCAGTATTTT	CASSLERDSCTDTQYF
TRBV20-1	few	TRBJ1-5	.	TGCAGTGCTAGACAGGGTTTGGGCAATCAGCCCCAGCATTTT	CSARQGLGNQPQHF
TRBV20-1	.	TRBJ1-2	.	TGCAGTGCTAGCTTGCAGGGGAACTATGGCTACACCTTC	CSASLQGNYGYTF
TRBV19	.	TRBJ2-7	.	TGTGCCAGTAGTCAGAAGGACCCTCCATACGAGCAGTACTTC	CASSQKDPPYEQYF
TRBV11-2	many	TRBJ2-5	.	TGTGCCAGCAGCTTAAACAGCCAAGAGACCCAGTACTTC	CASSLNSQETQYF
TRBV18	many	TRBJ1-5	.	TGTGCCAGCTCGGGGGAAGGGGGGAATAATCAGCCCCAGCATTTT	CASSGEGGNNQPQHF
TRBV7-9	many	TRBJ2-2	TRBD1	TGTGCCAGCAGTACTACAGGGGCGAACACCGGGGAGCTGTTTTTT	CASSTTGANTGELFF
TRBV28	.	TRBJ2-1	.	TGTGCCAGCACTCAGGACCACCTGAGCTCCTACAATGAGCAGTTCTTC	CASTQDHLSSYNEQFF
TRBV11-2	.	TRBJ1-1	.	TGTGCCAGCAGCTTAGAACCAGGTGCCATTGAAGCTTTCTTT	CASSLEPGAIEAFF
TRBV6-1	.	TRBJ2-7	.	TGTGCCACCAGGGACGGCGCCTTCTACGAGCAGTACTTC	CATRDGAFYEQYF
TRBV20-1	few	TRBJ2-7	TRBD2	TGCAGTGCCTCACCCGTTAGCGGGATCGCGTACGAGCAGTACTTC	CSASPVSGIAYEQYF
TRBV12-3/TRBV12-4	many	TRBJ1-1	.	TGTGCCAGCAGTCCCCTCGGGGTGACCATGAACACTGAAGCTTTCTTT	CASSPLGVTMNTEAFF
TRBV3-1	many	TRBJ2-4	TRBD1	TGTGCCAGCAGCCTATACACCCCAGGGGGCCGGGACATTCAGTACTTC	CASSLYTPGGRDIQYF
TRBV28	many	TRBJ2-7	TRBD1	TGTGCCAGCAGTAGAGGGGGCACAGGCAACGAGCAGTACTTC	CASSRGGTGNEQYF
TRBV11-2	many	TRBJ2-7	TRBD2	TGTGCCAGCAGCTTAGGGACTAGCGGGACCGCCTCCTACGAGCAGTACTTC	CASSLGTSGTASYEQYF
TRBV29-1	many	TRBJ1-2	.	TGCAGCGTTGGAGGGAATGGCTACACCTTC	CSVGGNGYTF
TRBV11-2	many	TRBJ1-2	.	TGTGCCAGCAGCCCAGGCAGCTATGGCTACACCTTC	CASSPGSYGYTF